This T cell receptor (beta chain) was captured in a study of blood T cells in healthy people across ages. For the study at large: T cells yielded about one barcoded beta molecule per two cells through template switching. Notes on the study in general: Leaving the PBMCs unsorted stopped any conclusive comparison of naive versus antigen-experienced cells. Calculation of diversity from one million T cells yielded estimates considered to be underestimates. More naive CD4+ cells and higher diversity were found in long-lived than in aged donors.

A second PCR, run for roughly 6 to 11 cycles, used a sample-barcoded 5' primer plus a J-beta primer mix. TCRdb called the 5' RACE reads again in MiXCR, with one record for every CDR3 protein. The sample lists hundreds of thousands of distinct CDR3 sequences, around 38% seen once, with approximately 29% in the top ten. This CDR3 contains 14 residues. The germline gives CDR1 MGHRA, CDR2 YSYEKL. Deletions cut 0 bases from V and 4 bases from J, with 7 bases between. Of note for this clonotype: As yet, its antigen is unknown.

Material for sequencing was blood. This rearrangement joins TRBV4-1 to TRBJ2-1; D not resolved. The clonotype was recovered from a man older than 75 in good health. The CDR3 sequence is CASSQEGRYNEQFF. CDR3 DNA: TGCGCCAGCAGCCAAGAGGGCAGGTACAATGAGCAGTTCTTC.